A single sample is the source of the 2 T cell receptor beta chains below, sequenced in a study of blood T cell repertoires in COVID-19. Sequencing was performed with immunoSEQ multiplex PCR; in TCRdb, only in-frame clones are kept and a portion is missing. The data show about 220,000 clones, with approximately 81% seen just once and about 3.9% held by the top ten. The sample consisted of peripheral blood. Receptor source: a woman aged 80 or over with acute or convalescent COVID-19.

CDR3 loop: CASRGPVRVNYGYTF. As DNA, the CDR3 is TGCGCCAGCAGGGGTCCCGTCAGGGTTAACTATGGCTACACCTTC. The chain carries TRBV10-2 and TRBJ1-2, with D tentatively TRBD1 (5 bases). The CDR3 extends over 15 amino acids. Germline CDR1 is WSHSY and CDR2 is SAAADI. V lost 6 bases, J lost 1 base, and 15 bases lay in between.

DNA of the CDR3: TGCAGCGTTGATGGTTGGGCGGGGGAGCAGTACTTC. Amino acid sequence: CSVDGWAGEQYF. The chain recombines TRBV29-1 with TRBJ2-7; D perhaps matches TRBD2 (6 bases). The CDR3 covers 12 residues. Germline values: CDR1 SQVTM, CDR2 ANQGSEA. The V end lost 3 bases, the J end lost 7 bases, and 13 bases lay between the germline ends.